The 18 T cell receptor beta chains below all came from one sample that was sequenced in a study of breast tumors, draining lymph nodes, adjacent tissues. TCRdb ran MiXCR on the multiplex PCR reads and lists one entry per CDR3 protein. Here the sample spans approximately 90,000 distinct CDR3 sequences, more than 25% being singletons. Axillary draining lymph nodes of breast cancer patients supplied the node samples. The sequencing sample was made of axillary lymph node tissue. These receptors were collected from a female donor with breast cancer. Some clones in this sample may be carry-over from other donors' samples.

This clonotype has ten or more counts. The CDR3 spells CASSQERQINTGELFF. The CDR3 nucleotides read TGTGCCAGCAGCCAAGAACGACAGATTAACACCGGGGAGCTGTTTTTT. The chain recombines TRBV14 with TRBJ2-2; the D gene is possibly TRBD1 (5 bases). The CDR3 has 16 residues. Germline CDR1 reads SGHDN; CDR2 reads FVKESK. With 0 bases removed from V and 2 bases from J, the gap between germline ends came to 10 bases. The whole variable domain, remainder taken from reference TRBV14 and TRBJ2-2, is EAGVTQFPSHSVIEKGQTVTLRCDPISGHDNLYWYRRVMGKEIKFLLHFVKESKQDESGMPNNRFLAERTGGTYSTLKVQPAELEDSGVYFCASSQERQINTGELFFGEGSRLTVL.

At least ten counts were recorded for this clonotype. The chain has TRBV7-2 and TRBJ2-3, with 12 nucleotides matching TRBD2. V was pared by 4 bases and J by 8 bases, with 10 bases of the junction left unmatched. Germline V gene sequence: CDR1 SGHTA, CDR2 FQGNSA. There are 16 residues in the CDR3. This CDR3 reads CASSSILLAGGGTQYF. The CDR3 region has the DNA TGTGCCAGCAGCTCAATCCTCCTAGCGGGAGGGGGTACGCAGTATTTT. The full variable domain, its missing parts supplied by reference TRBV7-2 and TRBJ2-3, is GAGVSQSPSNKVTEKGKDVELRCDPISGHTALYWYRQSLGQGLEFLIYFQGNSAPDKSGLPSDRFSAERTGGSVSTLTIQRTQQEDSAVYLCASSSILLAGGGTQYFGPGTRLTVL.

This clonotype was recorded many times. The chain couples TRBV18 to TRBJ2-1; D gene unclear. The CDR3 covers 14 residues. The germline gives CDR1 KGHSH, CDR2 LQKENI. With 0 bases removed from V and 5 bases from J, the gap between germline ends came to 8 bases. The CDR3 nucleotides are TGTGCCAGCTCACCACCGGTCACTAACAATGAGCAGTTCTTC. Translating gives CASSPPVTNNEQFF.

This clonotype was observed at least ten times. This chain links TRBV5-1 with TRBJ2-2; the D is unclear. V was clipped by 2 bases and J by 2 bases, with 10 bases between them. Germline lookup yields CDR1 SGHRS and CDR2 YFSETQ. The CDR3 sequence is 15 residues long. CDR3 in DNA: TGCGCCAGCAGCTTCGTGAGGATTAACACCGGGGAGCTGTTTTTT. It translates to CASSFVRINTGELFF.

The CDR3, as DNA: TGCAGTGCTAGAGGGGCGCTAGATGGAACAGATACGCAGTATTTT. It translates to CSARGALDGTDTQYF. The rearrangement joins TRBV20-1 to TRBJ2-3; the D is unclear. The CDR3 is 15 amino acids. V shed 1 base and J shed 3 bases, with 14 bases lying between them. Germline-derived CDR1 and CDR2 are DFQATT and SNEGSKA (reference sequence).

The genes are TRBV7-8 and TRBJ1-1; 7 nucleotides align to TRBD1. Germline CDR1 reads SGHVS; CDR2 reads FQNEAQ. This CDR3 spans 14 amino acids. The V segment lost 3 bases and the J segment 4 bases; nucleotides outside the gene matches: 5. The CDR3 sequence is CASSFRTGATEAFF. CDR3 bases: TGTGCCAGCAGCTTTCGTACAGGGGCCACTGAAGCTTTCTTT. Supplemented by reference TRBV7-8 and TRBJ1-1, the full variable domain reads GAGVSQSPRYKVAKRGQDVALRCDPISGHVSLFWYQQALGQGPEFLTYFQNEAQLDKSGLPSDRFFAERPEGSVSTLKIQRTQQEDSAVYLCASSFRTGATEAFFGQGTRLTVV.

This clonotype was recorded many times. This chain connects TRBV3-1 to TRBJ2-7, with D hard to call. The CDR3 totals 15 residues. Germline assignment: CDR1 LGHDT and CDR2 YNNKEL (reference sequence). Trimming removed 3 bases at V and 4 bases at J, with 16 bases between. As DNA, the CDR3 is TGTGCCAGCAGCCAGGACCCCCAAAGATCGTACGAGCAGTACTTC. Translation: CASSQDPQRSYEQYF.

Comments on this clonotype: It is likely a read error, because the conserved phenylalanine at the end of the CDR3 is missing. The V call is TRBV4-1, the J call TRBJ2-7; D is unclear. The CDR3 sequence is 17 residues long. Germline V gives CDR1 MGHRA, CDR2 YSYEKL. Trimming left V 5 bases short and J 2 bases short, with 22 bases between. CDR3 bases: TGCGCCAGCAGCTCTTTAACTAAGGGCAGGAATACCTACGAGCAGTACCTC. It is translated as CASSSLTKGRNTYEQYL.

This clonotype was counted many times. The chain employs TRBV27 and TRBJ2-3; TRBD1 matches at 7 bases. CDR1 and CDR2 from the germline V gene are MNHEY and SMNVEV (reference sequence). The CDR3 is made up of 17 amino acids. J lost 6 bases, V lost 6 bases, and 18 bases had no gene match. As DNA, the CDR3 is TGTGCCAGCAGCTTAATACCGGGACAGCTTACGCGGGATACGCAGTATTTT. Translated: CASSLIPGQLTRDTQYF.

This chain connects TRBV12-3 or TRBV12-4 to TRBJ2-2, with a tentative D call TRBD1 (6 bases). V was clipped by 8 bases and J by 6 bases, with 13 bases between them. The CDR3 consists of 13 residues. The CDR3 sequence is CASGGSRPGELFF. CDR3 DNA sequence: TGTGCCAGCGGGGGCAGCAGACCCGGGGAGCTGTTTTTT.

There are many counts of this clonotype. CDR3 in amino acids: CASTDRANTGELFF. The CDR3 nucleotides are TGCGCCAGCACAGACAGGGCGAACACCGGGGAGCTGTTTTTT. The chain is built from TRBV10-1 and TRBJ2-2; 7 bases align to TRBD1. Germline values: CDR1 WNHNN, CDR2 SYGVQD (reference sequence). CDR3 length equals 14 residues. V dropped 7 bases and J dropped 0; count of bases not matched to a gene: 2.

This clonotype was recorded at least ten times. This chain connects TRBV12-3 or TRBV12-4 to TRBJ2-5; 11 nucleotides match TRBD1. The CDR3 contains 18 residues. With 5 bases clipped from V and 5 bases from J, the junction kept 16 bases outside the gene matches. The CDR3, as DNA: TGTGCCAGCAGTGGGGTGGGGACAGGGGGTGGTTTTGGCGAGACCCAGTACTTC. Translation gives CASSGVGTGGGFGETQYF.

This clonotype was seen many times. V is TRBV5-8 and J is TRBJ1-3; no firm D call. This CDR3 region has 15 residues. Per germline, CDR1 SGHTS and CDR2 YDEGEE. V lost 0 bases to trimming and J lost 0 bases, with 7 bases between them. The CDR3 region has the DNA TGTGCCAGCAGCTTGGTCCCTAGCTCTGGAAACACCATATATTTT. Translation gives CASSLVPSSGNTIYF.

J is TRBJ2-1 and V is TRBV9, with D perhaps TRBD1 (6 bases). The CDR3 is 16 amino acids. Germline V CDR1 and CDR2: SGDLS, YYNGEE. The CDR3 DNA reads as TGTGCTAGAGGCCGGCGGAGCTCCAGTCTAGGGGGTGAGCAGTTCTTC. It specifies CARGRRSSSLGGEQFF.

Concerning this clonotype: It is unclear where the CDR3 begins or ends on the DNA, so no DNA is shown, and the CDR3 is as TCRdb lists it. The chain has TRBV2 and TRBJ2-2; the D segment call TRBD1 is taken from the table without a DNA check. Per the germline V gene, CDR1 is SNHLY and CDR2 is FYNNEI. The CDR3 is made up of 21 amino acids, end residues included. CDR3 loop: CASREGPYEQYFGPGTGELFF.

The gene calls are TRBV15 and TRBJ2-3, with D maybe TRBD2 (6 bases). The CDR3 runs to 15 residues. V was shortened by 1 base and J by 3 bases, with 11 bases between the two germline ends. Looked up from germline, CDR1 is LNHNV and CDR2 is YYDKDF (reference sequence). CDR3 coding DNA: TGTGCCACCAGCAGAGCGGGACTCGGAACAGATACGCAGTATTTT. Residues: CATSRAGLGTDTQYF. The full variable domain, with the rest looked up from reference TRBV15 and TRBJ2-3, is DAMVIQNPRYQVTQFGKPVTLSCSQTLNHNVMYWYQQKSSQAPKLLFHYYDKDFNNEADTPDNFQSRRPNTSFCFLDIRSPGLGDTAMYLCATSRAGLGTDTQYFGPGTRLTVL.

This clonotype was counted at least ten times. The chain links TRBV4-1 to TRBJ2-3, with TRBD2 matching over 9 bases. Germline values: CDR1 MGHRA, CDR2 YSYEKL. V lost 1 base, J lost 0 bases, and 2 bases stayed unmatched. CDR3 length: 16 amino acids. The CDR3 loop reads CASSQATSGSTDTQYF. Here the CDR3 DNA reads TGCGCCAGCAGCCAAGCGACTAGCGGAAGCACAGATACGCAGTATTTT.

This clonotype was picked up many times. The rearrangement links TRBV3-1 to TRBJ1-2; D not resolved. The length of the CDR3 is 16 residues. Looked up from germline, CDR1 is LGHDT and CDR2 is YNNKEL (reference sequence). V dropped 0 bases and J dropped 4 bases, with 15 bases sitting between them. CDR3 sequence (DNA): TGTGCCAGCAGCCAAGATTTAGCTGCGAGGGTCTATGGCTACACCTTC. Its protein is CASSQDLAARVYGYTF.